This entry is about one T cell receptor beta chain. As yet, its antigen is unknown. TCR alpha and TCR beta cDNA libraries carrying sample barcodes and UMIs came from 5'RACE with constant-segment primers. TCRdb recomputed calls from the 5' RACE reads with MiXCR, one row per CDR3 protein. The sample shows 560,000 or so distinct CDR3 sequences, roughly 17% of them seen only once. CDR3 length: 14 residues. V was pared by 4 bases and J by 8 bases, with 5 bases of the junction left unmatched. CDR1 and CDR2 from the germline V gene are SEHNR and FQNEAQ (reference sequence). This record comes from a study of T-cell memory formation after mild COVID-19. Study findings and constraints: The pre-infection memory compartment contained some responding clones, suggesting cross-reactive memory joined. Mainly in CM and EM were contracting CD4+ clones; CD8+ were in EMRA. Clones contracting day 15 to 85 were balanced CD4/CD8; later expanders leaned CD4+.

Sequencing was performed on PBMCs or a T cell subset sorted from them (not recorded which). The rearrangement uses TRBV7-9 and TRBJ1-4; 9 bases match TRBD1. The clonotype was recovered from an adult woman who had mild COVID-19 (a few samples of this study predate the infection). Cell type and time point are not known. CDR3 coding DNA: TGTGCCAGCAGCTGGGACAGGGAAAGGGAAAAACTGTTTTTT. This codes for CASSWDREREKLFF.